This T cell receptor (beta chain) emerged from a study of Tregs in tolerant kidney transplant recipients. Findings of the study overall: Changing PCR primers prevented nucleotide comparison between some patients' samples. The most relevant donor-specific Treg TCRbeta repertoire apparently came from expansion with activated donor B cells. Few patients were studied, so findings need validation in larger groups.

The nonmyeloablative bone marrow transplants came from related graft donors, with transient mixed chimerism. Unstimulated Tregs (CD4+CD25+CD127-) and CD4+CD25- non-Tregs were sorted from PBMCs. V was shortened by 0 bases and J by 7 bases, with 16 bases between the two germline ends. This CDR3 has 16 amino acids. Looked up from germline, CDR1 is ENHRY and CDR2 is SYGVKD. As to this clone: Its antigen is unidentified.

Sequencing used immunoSEQ multiplex PCR; TCRdb keeps in-frame clones, though not all of them. Of 65,000 or so clones listed, 70% to 90% are singletons. This receptor was obtained from a human patient who received a combined kidney and bone marrow transplant. Part of the T cell pool may stem from the graft donor. The sequencing used CD4+ T cells from blood (PBMCs), collected 6 months after the transplant. This rearrangement joins TRBV10-3 to TRBJ1-5, with D maybe TRBD1 (6 bases). The CDR3 coding sequence is TGTGCCATCAGTGAGTCGGGGGGGGCGTATATCCAGCCCCAGCATTTT. Amino acid sequence: CAISESGGAYIQPQHF.